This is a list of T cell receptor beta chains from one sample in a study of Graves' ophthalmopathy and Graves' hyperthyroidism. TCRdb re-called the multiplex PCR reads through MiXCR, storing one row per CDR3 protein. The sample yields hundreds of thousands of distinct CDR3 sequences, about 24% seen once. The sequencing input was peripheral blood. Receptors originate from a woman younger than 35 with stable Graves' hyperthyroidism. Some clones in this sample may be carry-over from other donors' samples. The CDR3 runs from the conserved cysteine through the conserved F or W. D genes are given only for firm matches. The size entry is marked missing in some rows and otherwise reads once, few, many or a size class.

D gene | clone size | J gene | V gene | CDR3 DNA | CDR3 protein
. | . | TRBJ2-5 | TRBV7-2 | TGTGCCAGCCTCGGACACCAGGACGGAGAGACCCAGTACTTC | CASLGHQDGETQYF
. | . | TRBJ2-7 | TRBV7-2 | TGTGCCAGCAGCCTCACCGGGACATCTCCCTACGAGCAGTACTTC | CASSLTGTSPYEQYF
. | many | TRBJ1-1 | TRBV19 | TGTGCCAGTAGAGTGAGGTCAATGAACACTGAAGCTTTCTTT | CASRVRSMNTEAFF
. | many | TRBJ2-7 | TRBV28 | TGTGCCAGCAGTCCCCACACCGGGAGCTCCTACGAGCAGTACTTC | CASSPHTGSSYEQYF
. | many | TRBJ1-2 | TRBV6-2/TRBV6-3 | TGTGCCAGCAGTTACTCACGCCATGGCTACACCTTC | CASSYSRHGYTF
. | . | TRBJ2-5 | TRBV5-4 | TGTGCCAGCAGCCTAGGTCCGCAGGGGGAGACCCAGTACTTC | CASSLGPQGETQYF
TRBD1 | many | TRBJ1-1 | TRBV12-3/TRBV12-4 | TGTGCCAGCAGTTCCCCAAACAGGGGGAACACTGAAGCTTTCTTT | CASSSPNRGNTEAFF
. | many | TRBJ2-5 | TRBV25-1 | TGTGCCAGCAGCGACTCCCCCTCTGGGACCCAGTACTTC | CASSDSPSGTQYF
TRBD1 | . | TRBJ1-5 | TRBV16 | TGTGCCAGCAGCCAAAAAGTTGGGGACAGGGTGAATCAGCCCCAGCATTTT | CASSQKVGDRVNQPQHF
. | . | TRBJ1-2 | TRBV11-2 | TGTGCCAGCATCCTCTCCCCGCGTGGCTACACCTTC | CASILSPRGYTF
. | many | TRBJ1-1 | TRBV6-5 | TGTGCCAGCAGTTCGAGTAGGGGGGGGAACACTGAAGCTTTCTTT | CASSSSRGGNTEAFF
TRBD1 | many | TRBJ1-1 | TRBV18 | TGTGCCAGCTCACCGGGACAGGGATCGGAAGCTTTCTTT | CASSPGQGSEAFF
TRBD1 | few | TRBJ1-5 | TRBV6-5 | TGTGCCAGCAGTTCAGGGGGTGAGGGCAATCAGCCCCAGCATTTT | CASSSGGEGNQPQHF
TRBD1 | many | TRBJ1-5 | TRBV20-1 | TGCAGTGCTAGGACAGGGTCGGAGGAGCCCCAGCATTTT | CSARTGSEEPQHF
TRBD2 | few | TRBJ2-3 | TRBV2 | TGTGCCAGTACCTCAGGGCGGGGGGCAACAGATACGCAGTATTTT | CASTSGRGATDTQYF
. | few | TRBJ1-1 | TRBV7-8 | TGTGCCAGCAGCTGGGGTGACACTGAAGCTTGCTTT | CASSWGDTEACF
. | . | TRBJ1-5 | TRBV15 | TGTGCCACCAGCTCTGAACGCAATCAGCCCCAGCATTTT | CATSSERNQPQHF
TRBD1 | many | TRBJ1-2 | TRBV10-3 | TGTGCCATCAGTGAAAACAGACCCACACGGACAGGGCATGGCTACACCTTC | CAISENRPTRTGHGYTF
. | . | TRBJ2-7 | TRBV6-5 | TGTGCCAGCAGTTACTCGATTCCACCCCACGAGCAGTACTTC | CASSYSIPPHEQYF
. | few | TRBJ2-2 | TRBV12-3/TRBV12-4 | TGTGCCAGCAGTTCCGGGGACATCGCGAACACCGGGGAGCTGTTTTTT | CASSSGDIANTGELFF
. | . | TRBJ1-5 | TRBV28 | TGTGCCAGCAGTTTAGGGCAGGGCGAAACCCAGCCCCAGCATTTT | CASSLGQGETQPQHF
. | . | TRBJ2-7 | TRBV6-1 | TGTGCCAGCAGTGAAGCGCTTCGTGTTTACGAGCAGTACTTC | CASSEALRVYEQYF
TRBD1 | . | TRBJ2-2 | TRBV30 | TGTGCCGGAATTTCAGGGGGTACCGGGGAGCTGTTTTTT | CAGISGGTGELFF
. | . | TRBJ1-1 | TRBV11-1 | TGTGCCAGCAGCTTAACGGGGGCAGCAAGGAACACTGAAGCTTTCTTT | CASSLTGAARNTEAFF
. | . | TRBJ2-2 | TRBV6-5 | TGTGCCAGCAGTTACTCCAGGACCGGGGAGCTGTTTTTT | CASSYSRTGELFF
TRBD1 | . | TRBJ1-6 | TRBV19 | TGTGCCAGTACCGAAGGGGGCTTTTCACCCCTCCACTTT | CASTEGGFSPLHF
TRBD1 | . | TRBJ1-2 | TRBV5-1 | TGCGCCAGCAGCCCGGGACAGGCGACTAACTATGGCTACACCTTC | CASSPGQATNYGYTF
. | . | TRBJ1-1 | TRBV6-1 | TGTGCCAGCAGGAATGGAGCTGAAGCTTTCTTT | CASRNGAEAFF
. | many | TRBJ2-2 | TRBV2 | TGTGCCAGCTATTCGGGGGAGCTGTTTTTT | CASYSGELFF
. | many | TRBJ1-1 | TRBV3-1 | TGTGCCAGCAGCCAAGGTAGGGGAATGGCTACTGAAGCTTTCTTT | CASSQGRGMATEAFF
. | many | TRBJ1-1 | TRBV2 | TGTGCCAGCAGTAGGGAGGGGGGGATCATGAACACTGAAGCTTTCTTT | CASSREGGIMNTEAFF
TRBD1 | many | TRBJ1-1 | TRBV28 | TGTGCCAGCAGTTCGCCACGGGACAGGGGGCGTATCACTGAAGCTTTCTTT | CASSSPRDRGRITEAFF
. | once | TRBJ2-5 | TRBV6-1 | TGTGCCAGCAGCAGCCCAGGGAATTCGTACCAAGAGACCCAGTACTTC | CASSSPGNSYQETQYF
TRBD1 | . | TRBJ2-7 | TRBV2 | TGTGCCAGCAGTAAAGACAGGGGGTGGGACTACGAGCAGTACTTC | CASSKDRGWDYEQYF
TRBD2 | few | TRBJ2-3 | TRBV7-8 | TGTGCCAGCAGCATAACTAGCGGGAGGGCCCTCGGAGATACGCAGTATTTT | CASSITSGRALGDTQYF
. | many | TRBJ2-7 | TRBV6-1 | TGTGCCAGCAGTCCCGGGACGCATTCCGGGCAGTACTTC | CASSPGTHSGQYF
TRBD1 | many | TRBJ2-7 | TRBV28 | TGTGCCAGCAGTCTCCCCACGACAGGGAATCTAAACGAGCAGTACTTC | CASSLPTTGNLNEQYF
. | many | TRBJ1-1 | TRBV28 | TGTGCCAGCAGGGGAGGACAGAGCACTGAAGCTTTCTTT | CASRGGQSTEAFF
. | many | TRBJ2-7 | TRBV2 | TGTGCCAGCAGTGAAGCGCGGGCTGAGTACTTC | CASSEARAEYF
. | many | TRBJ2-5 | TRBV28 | TGTGCCAGCAGTTTTTTGGTGCTTAGTCTGGAATCACAAGAGACCCAGTACTTC | CASSFLVLSLESQETQYF
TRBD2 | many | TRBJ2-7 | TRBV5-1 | TGCGCCAGCAGCGTTACTAGCGGGGGGGCCTACGAGCAGTACTTC | CASSVTSGGAYEQYF
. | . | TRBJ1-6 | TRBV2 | TGTGCCAGCAGTGAAATGGGGGGCGATAATTCACCCCTCCACTTT | CASSEMGGDNSPLHF
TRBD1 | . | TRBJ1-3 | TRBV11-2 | TGTGCCAGCAGCTTAGAGGGGACAGGGGGATCTGGAAACACCATATATTTT | CASSLEGTGGSGNTIYF
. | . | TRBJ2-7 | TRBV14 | TGTGCCCTATTCCGGGACCCCTACGAGCAGTACTTC | CALFRDPYEQYF
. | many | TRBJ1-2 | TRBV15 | TGTGCCACCAGACGAGGCCGAAATGGCTACACCTTC | CATRRGRNGYTF
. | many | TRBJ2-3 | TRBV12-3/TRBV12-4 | TGTGCCAGCAGTTTACAGGGGTTAGAGGGCTTCAATACGCAGTATTTT | CASSLQGLEGFNTQYF
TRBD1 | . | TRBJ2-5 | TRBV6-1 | TGTGCCAGCAGTCGACAGGGTCGGCAAGAGACCCAGTACTTC | CASSRQGRQETQYF
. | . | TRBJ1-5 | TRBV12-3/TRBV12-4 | TGTGCCAGCAGTTTCAGATGGGGGAGAGGCAATCAGCCCCAGCATTTT | CASSFRWGRGNQPQHF
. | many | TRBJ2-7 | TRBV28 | TGTGCCATCCGTCGACAGGTTCCCTACGAGCAGTACTTC | CAIRRQVPYEQYF
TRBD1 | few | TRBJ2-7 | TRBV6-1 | TGTGCCAGCAGTGCAACCGGGACAGGGGATCGCGGGCAGTACTTC | CASSATGTGDRGQYF
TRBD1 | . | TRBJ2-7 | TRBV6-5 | TGTGCCAGCAGTTACTTCCTAGGGACAGGGCACTACGAGCAGTACTTC | CASSYFLGTGHYEQYF
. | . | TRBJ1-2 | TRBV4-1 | TGCGCCAGCAGCCAAGTTACGGGGAACCTCTATGGCTACACCTTC | CASSQVTGNLYGYTF
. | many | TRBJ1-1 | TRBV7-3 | TGTGCCAGCAGCTTAATGGGTCCGAACACTGAAGCTTTCTTT | CASSLMGPNTEAFF
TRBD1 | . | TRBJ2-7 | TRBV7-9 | TGTGCCAGCAGCTTACAACAGGGGGGAGACTACGAGCAGTACTTC | CASSLQQGGDYEQYF
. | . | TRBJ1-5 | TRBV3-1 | TGTGCCAGCAGCCAAGTTCCCGGAGATCAGCCCCAGCATTTT | CASSQVPGDQPQHF
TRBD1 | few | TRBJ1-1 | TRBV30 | TGTGCCTGGAGTGTTTGGCTGGGCAGGGGGTCGAATGAAGCTTTCTTT | CAWSVWLGRGSNEAFF
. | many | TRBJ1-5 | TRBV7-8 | TGTGCCAGCACCTTTGGGGGGGGTAGCAATCAGCCCCAGCATTTT | CASTFGGGSNQPQHF